The 3 T cell receptor beta chains listed next were all sequenced from one sample in a study of early T cells in non-severe SARS-CoV-2 infection. Each CDR3 protein is one row after TCRdb ran MiXCR on the 5' RACE reads. The sample lists roughly 45,000 distinct CDR3 sequences; 6.2% were seen once. The specimen comprised whole blood, sampled at baseline. The receptor source for this set is an adult who was a healthcare worker with PCR-confirmed SARS-CoV-2 infection or an uninfected control (not recorded which).

A few counts support this clonotype. This chain connects TRBV21-1 to TRBJ2-1; TRBD2, as called in the table, went unchecked against the DNA. TRBV21-1 corresponds to a pseudogene. CDR3 length: 19 residues. This CDR3 is CASTDGTSGRASSYNEQFF. In nucleotides, the CDR3 is TGTGCCAGCACCGACGGGACTAGCGGGAGGGCCAGCTCCTACAATGAGCAGTTCTTC.

V is TRBV29-1 and J is TRBJ2-1; 7 bases agree with TRBD1. CDR3 size: 13 residues. Looked up from germline, CDR1 is SQVTM and CDR2 is ANQGSEA. V was pared by 3 bases and J by 9 bases, with 8 bases of the junction left unmatched. The CDR3 DNA reads TGCAGCGTTGAGACAGGGTCTGGAGTTGAGCAGTTCTTC. Translating it yields CSVETGSGVEQFF.

This clonotype showed up just a few times. This rearrangement joins TRBV21-1 to TRBJ2-7. TRBV21-1 is deemed a pseudogene. This CDR3 comprises 11 residues. The CDR3 protein is CATDTNYEQYF. The CDR3 DNA reads as TGTGCCACCGACACTAACTACGAGCAGTACTTC.